Shown below are 18 T cell receptor beta chains from a single sample sequenced in a study of cytomegalovirus exposure and HLA in healthy donors (dated by TCRdb to 2016 to 2017). The library was made by the immunoSEQ multiplex PCR assay. For the multiplex PCR, a mixture combining 60 forward primers for TCR Vbeta segments and 13 reverse primers for TCR Jbeta segments was used. TCRdb took this table from immuneACCESS and kept in-frame rearrangements with V and J called. Such tables lack part of the clones; where checked against another copy, unresolved V genes explain under half of the gap, and the rest is unexplained. In this sample the table shows around 230,000 clones, over 75% of which occur a single time. The ten largest clonotypes hold approximately 1.8% of the sample. The sequencing input was PBMCs. The source of these receptors is a male donor in good health and CMV-seronegative.

The V call is TRBV28, the J call TRBJ2-1, with a possible D match to TRBD1 (6 bases). V lost 3 bases, J lost 8 bases, and 14 bases lay in between. This CDR3 has 14 amino acids. Per germline, CDR1 MDHEN and CDR2 SYDVKM. The CDR3 loop is CASSFQGLGYEQFF. CDR3 bases: TGTGCCAGCAGTTTTCAGGGGCTTGGCTATGAGCAGTTCTTC. Looking up the rest from reference TRBV28 and TRBJ2-1 gives the full variable domain: DVKVTQSSRYLVKRTGEKVFLECVQDMDHENMFWYRQDPGLGLRLIYFSYDVKMKEKGDIPEGYSVSREKKERFSLILESASTNQTSMYLCASSFQGLGYEQFFGPGTRLTVL.

V is TRBV28 and J is TRBJ2-5; no clear D gene. The CDR3 covers 14 residues. Germline CDR1 and CDR2: MDHEN and SYDVKM. The V end was cut by 4 bases, the J end by 4 bases, with 13 bases between. The CDR3 nucleotides read TGTGCCAGCAGTTCTCGAGAGGAACGAGAGACCCAGTACTTC. It is translated as CASSSREERETQYF.

This rearrangement joins TRBV30 to TRBJ2-3, with 12 bases matching TRBD1. Germline assignment: CDR1 GTSNPN and CDR2 SVGIG (reference sequence). There are 16 residues in the CDR3. The junction had 8 bases not matched to a gene; V was cut back by 3 bases and J by 4 bases. CDR3 DNA: TGTGCCTGGAGCCCCCTCGGGACAGGGGGCCCAGATACGCAGTATTTT. Protein: CAWSPLGTGGPDTQYF.

This chain uses TRBV5-6 with TRBJ2-3; 11 nucleotides agree with TRBD2. This CDR3 spans 16 amino acids. The germline V gene has CDR1 SGHDT and CDR2 YYEEEE. V was clipped by 5 bases and J by 1 base; unmatched bases: 6. Here the CDR3 DNA reads TGTGCCAGCAGTCAACTAGCGGGGGTTCGCACAGATACGCAGTATTTT. It yields the protein CASSQLAGVRTDTQYF.

This clone was observed once. V gene TRBV6-4 combines with J gene TRBJ1-2; weak D call: TRBD1 (5 bases). Germline V gives CDR1 MRHNA, CDR2 SNTAGT. The CDR3 totals 13 residues. V dropped 2 bases and J dropped 8 bases, with 12 bases sitting between them. The CDR3, as DNA: TGTGCCAGCAGTGACCCGACCCGGGGGGGCTACACCTTC. Translating it yields CASSDPTRGGYTF.

The chain employs TRBV28 and TRBJ2-7; 7 bases map to TRBD1. Germline V gene sequence: CDR1 MDHEN, CDR2 SYDVKM. The trim removed 7 bases at V and 0 bases at J, leaving 3 bases unmatched. CDR3 length equals 13 residues. CDR3 region: CASMDRSSYEQYF. In nucleotides, the CDR3 is TGTGCCAGCATGGACAGGAGCTCCTACGAGCAGTACTTC.

This chain joins TRBV4-1 and TRBJ2-1; perhaps TRBD2 as D (6 bases). The CDR3 is made up of 15 amino acids. V was clipped by 1 base and J by 4 bases, with 11 bases between them. CDR1 is MGHRA and CDR2 is YSYEKL in the germline V gene. Written as DNA, the CDR3 is TGCGCCAGCAGCCAAGTATACGGGAGTTACAATGAGCAGTTCTTC. It yields the protein CASSQVYGSYNEQFF.

The J gene is TRBJ1-4, the V gene TRBV19; 9 bases match TRBD1. The CDR3 runs 16 residues. V lost 6 bases and J lost 1; bases outside the gene matches: 6. Germline assignment: CDR1 LNHDA and CDR2 SQIVND (reference sequence). CDR3 loop: CASSRGGQGTNEKLFF. The CDR3 DNA sequence: TGTGCCAGTAGCCGAGGGGGACAGGGAACTAATGAAAAACTGTTTTTT.

This chain uses TRBV5-1 with TRBJ1-1; D not resolved. CDR1 and CDR2 (germline): SGHRS, YFSETQ. The CDR3 loop spans 15 amino acids. V was trimmed by 0 bases and J by 1 base, leaving 10 bases between them. The CDR3 DNA is TGCGCCAGCAGCTTGGTCGGCGGAACGAACACTGAAGCTTTCTTT. Protein sequence: CASSLVGGTNTEAFF.

This clone was found once. J is TRBJ1-4 and V is TRBV6-1; 10 bases are shared with TRBD1. Germline V gives CDR1 MNHNS, CDR2 SASEGT. V lost 3 bases to trimming and J lost 8 bases; unmatched junction nucleotides: 3. The CDR3 runs to 14 residues. CDR3 in amino acids: CASSEGQGREKLFF. Written as DNA, the CDR3 is TGTGCCAGCAGTGAGGGACAGGGGAGGGAAAAACTGTTTTTT.

The rearrangement uses TRBV5-1 and TRBJ2-5; D gene unclear. This CDR3 is built from 15 residues. The V gene lost 0 bases and the J gene lost 5 bases, with 14 bases spanning the gap. The germline V gene encodes CDR1 SGHRS and CDR2 YFSETQ. The CDR3, as DNA: TGCGCCAGCAGCTTGGATGCGACCCCCGGGGAGACCCAGTACTTC. This codes for CASSLDATPGETQYF.

This chain joins TRBV7-9 and TRBJ2-5; 10 bases are shared with TRBD2. The CDR3 contains 16 residues. CDR1 and CDR2 (germline): SEHNR, FQNEAQ (reference sequence). With V trimmed by 3 bases and J by 0 bases, 4 bases remained unmatched. CDR3: CASSFLAGAYQETQYF. The CDR3 nucleotides are TGTGCCAGCAGCTTCCTAGCGGGAGCGTACCAAGAGACCCAGTACTTC.

This clone was picked up a small number of times. The CDR3 reads CASSLDRWNQPQHF. The DNA for the CDR3 is TGCGCCAGCAGCTTAGACAGGTGGAATCAGCCCCAGCATTTT. The chain carries TRBV4-3 and TRBJ1-5, with TRBD1 as a possible D gene (6 bases). The V gene's germline CDR1 is LGHNA and CDR2 YSLEER. The CDR3 is 14 amino acids. The germline V and J ends were trimmed by 5 bases and 4 bases, with 12 bases remaining between them.

This clone was seen only a few times. The V gene is TRBV29-1, the J gene TRBJ2-5; 8 nucleotides line up with TRBD2. This CDR3 spans 16 amino acids. CDR1 is SQVTM, CDR2 ANQGSEA, per germline. Germline trimming cut 1 base from V and 4 bases from J; bases unmatched to any gene: 11. The CDR3 sequence is CSVEVAGTRVSETQYF. In DNA, the CDR3 is TGCAGCGTTGAAGTCGCCGGGACTAGAGTATCAGAGACCCAGTACTTC.

This clone was seen a single time. This sequence joins TRBV7-2 and TRBJ2-3; 16 positions match TRBD2. Germline V gene data show CDR1 as SGHTA and CDR2 as FQGNSA. J was trimmed by 4 bases and V by 2 bases; bases with no gene match: 6. The CDR3 runs 18 residues. The chain's CDR3 is CASSLTPGLAGGADTQYF. The CDR3 coding sequence is TGTGCCAGCAGCTTAACACCGGGACTAGCGGGGGGGGCAGATACGCAGTATTTT.

This clone came up a few times. The CDR3: CASSLVTGGYNEQFF. CDR3 nucleotide sequence: TGTGCCAGCAGCTTGGTGACAGGGGGTTACAATGAGCAGTTCTTC. This chain connects TRBV11-3 to TRBJ2-1, with 9 bases lining up with TRBD1. Looked up from germline, CDR1 is SGHNT and CDR2 is YENEEA. V dropped 3 bases and J dropped 4; count of bases not matched to a gene: 4. The CDR3 totals 15 residues.

J is TRBJ2-5 and V is TRBV11-2, with D uncertain. Deletions cut 5 bases from V and 6 bases from J, with 16 bases between. Germline lookup yields CDR1 SGHAT and CDR2 FQNNGV. This CDR3 has 14 amino acids. CDR3: CASSDIRQEQTQYF. CDR3 sequence (DNA): TGTGCCAGCAGCGATATTAGGCAGGAACAGACCCAGTACTTC. The entire variable domain, with the rest obtained from reference TRBV11-2 and TRBJ2-5, is as follows: EAGVAQSPRYKIIEKRQSVAFWCNPISGHATLYWYQQILGQGPKLLIQFQNNGVVDDSQLPKDRFSAERLKGVDSTLKIQPAKLEDSAVYLCASSDIRQEQTQYFGPGTRLLVL.

This clone was counted once. The J gene is TRBJ2-7, the V gene TRBV4-3, with TRBD2 identical over 11 bases. The CDR3 spans 15 residues. The trim removed 2 bases at V and 3 bases at J, leaving 3 bases unmatched. Per the germline V gene, CDR1 is LGHNA and CDR2 is YSLEER. CDR3 sequence reads: CASSQHTSGSYEQYF. CDR3 DNA: TGCGCCAGCAGCCAACATACTAGCGGGAGCTACGAGCAGTACTTC.